These T cell receptor beta chains were read from a single sample in a study of blood T cell repertoires in COVID-19. TCRdb keeps only in-frame clones here, not all; method: immunoSEQ multiplex PCR. The sample holds fewer than 700,000 clones, roughly nine tenths seen once. The sample taken for sequencing was peripheral blood. These receptors were taken from a woman between 45 and 60 years old with COVID-19, enrolled during active disease. Both conserved end residues are part of each CDR3.

j_call v_call cdr3_length cdr3_aa
TRBJ1-1 TRBV5-1 14 CASSLGQSLIEAFF
TRBJ1-1 TRBV28 15 CASSTAGTSNTEAFF
TRBJ2-7 TRBV2 11 CASSDGSEQYF
TRBJ2-1 TRBV6-2/TRBV6-3 13 CASSQTGYNEQFF
TRBJ1-5 TRBV19 16 CASRRMGGTGNQPQHF
TRBJ1-2 TRBV23-1 11 CASSQSKGYTF
TRBJ1-3 TRBV19 17 CASSIDGGANSGNTIYF
TRBJ1-1 TRBV7-2 14 CASSLGWGGTEAFF
TRBJ1-1 TRBV19 12 CASSISPSAAFF
TRBJ1-3 TRBV19 17 CASSRRWTASSGNTIYF
TRBJ2-5 TRBV5-3 13 CARSRGNQETQYF
TRBJ1-5 TRBV23-1 16 CASSQLMTDSNQPQHF
TRBJ1-5 TRBV2 14 CASTPNRVDQPQHF
TRBJ1-1 TRBV18 12 CASSPSNTEAFF
TRBJ1-6 TRBV7-3 13 CASSLGLNSPLHF
TRBJ1-1 TRBV4-1 13 CASSQPGNTEAFF
TRBJ1-1 TRBV5-4 15 CASSLREGAPSEAFF
TRBJ2-1 TRBV28 17 CASGFPRGGGSNNEQFF
TRBJ1-4 TRBV6-5 10 CASGEEKLFF
TRBJ1-1 TRBV5-1 17 CASSFSETGGKDTEAFF
TRBJ1-1 TRBV7-8 14 CASSLVTGNTEAFF
TRBJ1-2 TRBV20-1 12 CSASGGGDGYTF
TRBJ2-7 TRBV27 16 CASSFRGTGLGYEQYF
TRBJ1-1 TRBV30 13 CAWSSRGITEAFF
TRBJ1-1 TRBV6-5 16 CASSFEAGRANTEAFF
TRBJ1-1 TRBV12-3/TRBV12-4 13 CASSFGSSTEAFF
TRBJ2-1 TRBV7-6 15 CASSFFSGGTDEQFF
TRBJ2-5 TRBV7-2 15 CASSLFPGGKETQYF
TRBJ1-2 TRBV27 17 CASSPTRGGLWADGYTF
TRBJ1-1 TRBV9 13 CASSLTGNTEAFF
TRBJ2-3 TRBV2 12 CASTRVASTQYF
TRBJ2-1 TRBV19 12 CASRSSYNEQFF
TRBJ1-2 TRBV9 15 CASSPRQGADYGYTF
TRBJ2-5 TRBV7-6 14 CASSSIQGIETQYF
TRBJ1-1 TRBV6-1 13 CASSEALWREAFF
TRBJ2-1 TRBV11-2 11 CASSFGTGQFF
TRBJ1-1 TRBV4-1 15 CASSQGRGLGTEAFF
TRBJ1-5 TRBV27 18 CASIPGHGGRKGNQPQHF
TRBJ1-2 TRBV4-1 14 CASSQVGQDYGYTF
TRBJ2-2 TRBV6-6 14 CASSLTGDTGELFF
TRBJ2-2 TRBV2 14 CASKGQGVSGELFF
TRBJ2-1 TRBV6-6 13 CASSYASGNEQFF
TRBJ1-1 TRBV11-3 13 CASSLVKNTEAFF
TRBJ2-7 TRBV5-1 13 CASGWTDTYEQYF